The clone carrying this T cell receptor beta chain occurred many times. Its cognate antigen is unknown. Each CDR3 protein is one row after TCRdb ran MiXCR on the reads. The sample shows approximately 730,000 distinct CDR3 sequences, roughly 33% of them seen only once. Germline V lookup: CDR1 SGHTA, CDR2 FQGNSA. There are 13 residues in the CDR3. Trimming left V 1 base short and J 4 bases short, with 8 bases between. The data originate from a study of T cell repertoires in cytomegalovirus infection. This sequence was found in a human donor in good health (CMV status not recorded). Some clones in this sample may be carry-over from other donors' samples. The chain links TRBV7-2 to TRBJ2-7; D is unresolved. The starting material was cultured PBMCs, obtained from culture after CMV antigen stimulation. Written as DNA, the CDR3 is TGTGCCAGCAGCTTAGAACGTCTATACGAGCAGTACTTC. It codes for CASSLERLYEQYF.